The 13 T cell receptor beta chains below all came from one sample that was sequenced in a study of T cell responses to AZD1222 COVID-19 vaccine. Data came from immunoSEQ multiplex PCR; TCRdb stores just in-frame clones and leaves some out. The sample records about 110,000 clones, roughly 85% being singletons. The sample here was peripheral blood, taken on day 0 of AZD1222 vaccination. These receptors were obtained from an adult in good health.

The J gene is TRBJ1-1, the V gene TRBV7-2, with D tentatively TRBD1 (5 bases). The V and J ends lost 5 bases and 0 bases respectively, with 16 bases between them. This CDR3 is built from 16 residues. Per the germline V gene, CDR1 is SGHTA and CDR2 is FQGNSA. CDR3 loop: CASSTGTGLMNTEAFF. The CDR3 DNA sequence: TGTGCCAGCAGCACCGGGACGGGACTTATGAACACTGAAGCTTTCTTT.

This chain uses TRBV6-1 with TRBJ2-5; D gene uncertain. The CDR3 is 15 amino acids. V was trimmed by 1 base and J by 1 base, leaving 10 bases between them. CDR1 and CDR2 from the germline V gene are MNHNS and SASEGT. In DNA, the CDR3 is TGTGCCAGCAGTGAAGACTCAGTAATCCAAGAGACCCAGTACTTC. Its translation: CASSEDSVIQETQYF.

The chain recombines TRBV19 with TRBJ1-5; no definite D call. Trimming stripped 7 bases from V and 0 bases from J, with 7 bases between. Germline V lookup: CDR1 LNHDA, CDR2 SQIVND (reference sequence). The CDR3 contains 13 residues. The CDR3 loop reads CASKRDSNQPQHF. The CDR3 bases are TGTGCCAGTAAAAGGGATAGCAATCAGCCCCAGCATTTT. Using reference TRBV19 and TRBJ1-5 for the parts outside the CDR3, the full variable domain is DGGITQSPKYLFRKEGQNVTLSCEQNLNHDAMYWYRQDPGQGLRLIYYSQIVNDFQKGDIAEGYSVSREKKESFPLTVTSAQKNPTAFYLCASKRDSNQPQHFGDGTRLSIL.

This chain connects TRBV7-2 to TRBJ2-3; D is perhaps TRBD2 (7 bases). Trimming took off 5 bases at V and 7 bases at J, with 25 bases between the two ends. This CDR3 comprises 17 residues. CDR1 is SGHTA and CDR2 is FQGNSA in the germline V gene. CDR3 in DNA: TGTGCCAGCAGCCCCGATGGGCGGGGGCCACTCCGTAATACGCAGTATTTT. This sequence encodes CASSPDGRGPLRNTQYF.

This sequence joins TRBV3-1 (or the pseudogene TRBV3-2) and TRBJ2-2, with TRBD1 identical over 7 bases. The germline V gene encodes CDR1 LGHDT and CDR2 YNNKEL (reference sequence). V shed 3 bases and J 5 bases; nucleotides not matched to a gene: 9. This CDR3 has 16 amino acids. The CDR3 bases are TGTGCCAGCAGCCACTTCCAGACAGGGCCGACCGGGGAGCTGTTTTTT. Encoded protein: CASSHFQTGPTGELFF.

V gene TRBV6-4 combines with J gene TRBJ1-5; D might be TRBD1 (5 bases). The CDR3 is 16 residues long. Per the germline V gene, CDR1 is MRHNA and CDR2 is SNTAGT. V gave up 2 bases and J gave up 3 bases, with 14 bases separating them. CDR3 residues: CASSDEGVPFNQPQHF. In DNA form, the CDR3 reads TGTGCCAGCAGTGACGAAGGGGTCCCCTTCAATCAGCCCCAGCATTTT.

The V gene is TRBV6-5, the J gene TRBJ1-3; D gene ambiguous. The CDR3 length is 14 residues. The germline gives CDR1 MNHEY, CDR2 SVGAGI. V lost 6 bases, J lost 4 bases, and 13 bases lay in between. The CDR3 DNA sequence: TGTGCCAGCAGGACCCAGAGATACGGAAACACCATATATTTT. It encodes CASRTQRYGNTIYF.

The chain has TRBV28 and TRBJ1-3; D is perhaps TRBD1 (6 bases). CDR3 size: 14 residues. Germline loops: CDR1 MDHEN, CDR2 SYDVKM. Trimming left V 4 bases short and J 3 bases short, with 10 bases between. The CDR3 reads CASSSGGLGNTIYF. CDR3 DNA sequence: TGTGCCAGCAGTTCCGGGGGCCTTGGAAACACCATATATTTT.

This chain uses TRBV29-1 with TRBJ1-2; D perhaps matches TRBD1 (6 bases). V dropped 4 bases and J dropped 7 bases, with 16 bases sitting between them. The CDR3 has 13 amino acids. Germline V lookup: CDR1 SQVTM, CDR2 ANQGSEA. The CDR3 reads CSVGLGARLGYTF. DNA for the CDR3: TGCAGCGTTGGTTTGGGGGCGCGTCTTGGCTACACCTTC.

The CDR3 bases are TGTGCCAGCAGCTTGGCAGGGGCCCAAGAGACCCAGTACTTC. Protein product: CASSLAGAQETQYF. The chain uses TRBV5-6 and TRBJ2-5; D possibly corresponds to TRBD1 (6 bases). The germline V gene encodes CDR1 SGHDT and CDR2 YYEEEE. Deletions cut 0 bases from V and 1 base from J, with 7 bases between. The CDR3 extends over 14 amino acids. Filled out from reference TRBV5-6 and TRBJ2-5, the complete variable domain reads DAGVTQSPTHLIKTRGQQVTLRCSPKSGHDTVSWYQQALGQGPQFIFQYYEEEERQRGNFPDRFSGHQFPNYSSELNVNALLLGDSALYLCASSLAGAQETQYFGPGTRLLVL.

This clone was seen only once. V is TRBV14 and J is TRBJ2-7, with 7 bases fitting TRBD1. J lost 6 bases, V lost 4 bases, and 6 bases had no gene match. This CDR3 has 13 residues. Germline lookup yields CDR1 SGHDN and CDR2 FVKESK. Here the CDR3 DNA reads TGTGCCAGCAGCCGCGGGCGGACAGGCGAGCAGTACTTC. Amino acids: CASSRGRTGEQYF.

The sample holds one count of this clone. V is TRBV5-8 and J is TRBJ2-5; D gene uncertain. The CDR3 sequence is 15 residues long. The germline V gene has CDR1 SGHTS and CDR2 YDEGEE. The V end lost 3 bases, the J end lost 4 bases, and 16 bases lay between the germline ends. The CDR3 sequence: CASSSQGLTPETQYF. In DNA form, the CDR3 reads TGTGCCAGCAGCTCCCAAGGCCTAACCCCAGAGACCCAGTACTTC. The whole variable domain, filled in from reference TRBV5-8 and TRBJ2-5, reads EAGVTQSPTHLIKTRGQQATLRCSPISGHTSVYWYQQALGLGLQFLLWYDEGEERNRGNFPPRFSGRQFPNYSSELNVNALELEDSALYLCASSSQGLTPETQYFGPGTRLLVL.

The J gene is TRBJ1-2, the V gene TRBV28; D gene ambiguous. The germline CDR1 and CDR2 sequences are MDHEN and SYDVKM. Between the trimmed V and J ends, which lost 6 bases and 7 bases, there was a span of 12 bases. The CDR3 runs to 12 residues. CDR3 amino acids: CASRAIPGGYTF. The CDR3 DNA follows: TGTGCCAGCAGAGCCATCCCGGGTGGCTACACCTTC.